Below, 8 T cell receptor beta chains from the same sample are listed, as sequenced in a study of T cell responses to AZD1222 COVID-19 vaccine. Clones were read by immunoSEQ multiplex PCR, and TCRdb kept only the in-frame ones, dropping some. The repertoire holds about 120,000 clones, with roughly 86% as singletons. The source was peripheral blood, collected 28 days after the second AZD1222 dose. These receptors were collected from an adult who received the AZD1222 COVID-19 vaccine.

Here the CDR3 reads CASSSQGADQPQHF. DNA for the CDR3: TGTGCCAGCAGTTCCCAGGGGGCCGATCAGCCCCAGCATTTT. V usage is TRBV6-5 and J usage is TRBJ1-5, with TRBD1 matching 8 bases. This CDR3 spans 14 amino acids. The J segment lost 5 bases and the V segment lost 4 bases, leaving 4 bases of the junction unmatched. CDR1 is MNHEY and CDR2 is SVGAGI in the germline V gene.

This clone has a single count. The chain recombines TRBV30 with TRBJ1-2; D call uncertain. Germline loops: CDR1 GTSNPN, CDR2 SVGIG (reference sequence). This CDR3 contains 13 residues. Between the trimmed V and J ends, which lost 5 bases and 3 bases, there was a span of 13 bases. Written as DNA, the CDR3 is TGTGCCTGGTTGGCCCCACCGGACTATGGCTACACCTTC. Translating it yields CAWLAPPDYGYTF.

The chain uses TRBV7-9 and TRBJ1-2; a possible D gene is TRBD1 (6 bases). Looked up from germline, CDR1 is SEHNR and CDR2 is FQNEAQ (reference sequence). Trimming shortened V by 5 bases and J by 7 bases, and 14 bases separated the two germline ends. This CDR3 spans 13 amino acids. CDR3 loop: CASSLGGAFGYTF. CDR3 in DNA: TGTGCCAGCAGCCTGGGGGGGGCGTTTGGCTACACCTTC.

On this clone itself: Other DNA sequences in the same sample also yield this CDR3. This chain joins TRBV12-3 or TRBV12-4 and TRBJ1-2; D gene ambiguous. Trimming cost V 1 base and J 5 bases, with 5 bases left between them. The CDR3 runs to 12 residues. CDR3 bases: TGTGCCAGCAGTTTAGGTTTTTATGGCTACACCTTC. Its translation: CASSLGFYGYTF.

The chain links TRBV4-3 to TRBJ1-1, with a weak D call TRBD1 (6 bases). V shed 2 bases and J shed 5 bases, with 12 bases lying between them. CDR3 length: 14 residues. The germline CDR1 and CDR2 sequences are LGHNA and YSLEER. As DNA, the CDR3 is TGCGCCAGCAGCCAAATGAGGGGGGCGACTGAAGCTTTCTTT. This codes for CASSQMRGATEAFF.

The genes are TRBV4-3 and TRBJ2-7; TRBD1 matches 8 bases. The germline V gene encodes CDR1 LGHNA and CDR2 YSLEER. The CDR3 extends over 15 amino acids. J lost 5 bases, V lost 2 bases, and 8 bases had no gene match. CDR3 in DNA: TGCGCCAGCAGCCAATCGCGGACAGGGAATCACGAGCAGTACTTC. It translates to CASSQSRTGNHEQYF.

The chain combines TRBV19 with TRBJ1-5, with unresolved D. V was pared by 0 bases and J by 0 bases, with 12 bases between. Per the germline V gene, CDR1 is LNHDA and CDR2 is SQIVND (reference sequence). The CDR3 is 17 amino acids. The CDR3 DNA follows: TGTGCCAGTAGTATAGATTGGGCGGATTATAGCAATCAGCCCCAGCATTTT. Translated: CASSIDWADYSNQPQHF. The full variable domain, rest sourced from reference TRBV19 and TRBJ1-5, is DGGITQSPKYLFRKEGQNVTLSCEQNLNHDAMYWYRQDPGQGLRLIYYSQIVNDFQKGDIAEGYSVSREKKESFPLTVTSAQKNPTAFYLCASSIDWADYSNQPQHFGDGTRLSIL.

The chain is built from TRBV28 and TRBJ2-1; D is tentatively TRBD1 or TRBD2 (5 bases each). Trimming removed 5 bases from V and 0 bases from J, with 17 bases in between. Germline-derived CDR1 and CDR2 are MDHEN and SYDVKM. The CDR3 runs 17 residues. The DNA for the CDR3 is TGTGCCAGCAGTCCCCGGGACCTCTACAACTCCTACAATGAGCAGTTCTTC. Its translation: CASSPRDLYNSYNEQFF.